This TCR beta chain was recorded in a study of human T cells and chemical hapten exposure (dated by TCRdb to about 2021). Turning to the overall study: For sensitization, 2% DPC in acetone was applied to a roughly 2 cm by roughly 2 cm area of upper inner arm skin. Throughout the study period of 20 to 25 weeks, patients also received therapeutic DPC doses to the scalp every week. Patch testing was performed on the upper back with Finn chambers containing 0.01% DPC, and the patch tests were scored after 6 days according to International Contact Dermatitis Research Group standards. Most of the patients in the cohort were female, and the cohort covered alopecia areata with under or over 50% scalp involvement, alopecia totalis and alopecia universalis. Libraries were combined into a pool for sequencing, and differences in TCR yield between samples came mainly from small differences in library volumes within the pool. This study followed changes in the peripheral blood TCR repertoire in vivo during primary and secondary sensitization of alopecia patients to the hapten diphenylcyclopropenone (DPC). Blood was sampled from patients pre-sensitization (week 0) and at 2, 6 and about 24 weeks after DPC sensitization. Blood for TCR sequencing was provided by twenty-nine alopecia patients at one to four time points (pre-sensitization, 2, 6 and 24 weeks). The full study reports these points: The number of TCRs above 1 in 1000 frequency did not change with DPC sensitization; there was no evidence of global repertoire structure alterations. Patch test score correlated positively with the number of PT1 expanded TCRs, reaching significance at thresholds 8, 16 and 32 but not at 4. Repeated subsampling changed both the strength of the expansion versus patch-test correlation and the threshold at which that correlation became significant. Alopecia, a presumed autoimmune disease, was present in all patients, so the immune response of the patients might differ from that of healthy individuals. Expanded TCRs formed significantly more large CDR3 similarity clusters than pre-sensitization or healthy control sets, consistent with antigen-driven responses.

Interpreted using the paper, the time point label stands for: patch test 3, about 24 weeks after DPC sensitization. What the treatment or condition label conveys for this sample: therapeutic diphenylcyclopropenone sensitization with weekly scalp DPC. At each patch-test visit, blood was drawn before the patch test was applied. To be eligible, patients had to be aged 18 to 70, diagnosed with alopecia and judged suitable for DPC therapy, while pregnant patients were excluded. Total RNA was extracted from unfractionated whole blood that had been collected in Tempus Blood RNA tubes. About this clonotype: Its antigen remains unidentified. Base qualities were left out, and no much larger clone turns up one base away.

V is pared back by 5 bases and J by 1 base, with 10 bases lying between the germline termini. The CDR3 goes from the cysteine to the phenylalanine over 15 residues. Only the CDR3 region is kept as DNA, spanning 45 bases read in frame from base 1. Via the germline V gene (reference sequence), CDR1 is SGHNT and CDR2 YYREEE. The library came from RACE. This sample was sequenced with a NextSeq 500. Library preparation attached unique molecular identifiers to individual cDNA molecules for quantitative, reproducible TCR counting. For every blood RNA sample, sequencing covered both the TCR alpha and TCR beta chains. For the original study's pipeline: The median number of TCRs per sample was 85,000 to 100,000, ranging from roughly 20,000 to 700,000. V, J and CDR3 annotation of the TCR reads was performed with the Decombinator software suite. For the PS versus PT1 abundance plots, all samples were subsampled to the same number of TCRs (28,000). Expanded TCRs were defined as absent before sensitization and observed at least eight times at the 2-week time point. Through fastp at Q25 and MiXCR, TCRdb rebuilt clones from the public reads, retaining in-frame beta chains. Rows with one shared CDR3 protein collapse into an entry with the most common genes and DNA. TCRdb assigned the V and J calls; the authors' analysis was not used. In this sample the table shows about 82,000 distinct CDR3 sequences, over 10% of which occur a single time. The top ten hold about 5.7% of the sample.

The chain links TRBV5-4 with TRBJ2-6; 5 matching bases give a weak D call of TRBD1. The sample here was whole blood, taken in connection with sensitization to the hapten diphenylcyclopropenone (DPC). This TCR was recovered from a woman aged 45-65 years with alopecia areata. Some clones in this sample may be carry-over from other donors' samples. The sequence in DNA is TGTGCCAGCAGATATGCAGGGTCTGGGGCCAACGTCCTGACTTTC. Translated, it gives CASRYAGSGANVLTF.